This TCR beta chain originates from a study of CD8 T cells in Susac syndrome (dated by TCRdb to 2018 to 2020). Looking at the study overall: Among the Susac syndrome patients who were sequenced, clinically active disease was present in more than five and clinical remission was observed in roughly 8. At blood withdrawal, Susac syndrome patients were therapy-naive, treated with corticosteroids (with IVIg additionally given to some), or treated with IVIg alone. Whether CD8+ T cell activation and differentiation in Susac syndrome was antigen driven was tested using repertoire sequencing.

RNA was extracted using the RNeasy kit, and about 0.45 to 1 ug of the RNA was reverse transcribed with random hexamers. TCR beta CDR3 regions were amplified with the immunoSEQ multiplex PCR assay covering 54 Vbeta and 13 Jbeta segments. PCR amplification bias was corrected by using a synthetic template baseline for primer optimization and computational correction. The source study handled its data this way. Reads were annotated to V, D and J genes according to IMGT and were analyzed with immunoSEQ Analyzer, with only productive sequences retained. Clonality was calculated as one minus the Shannon entropy normalized by log2 of the number of productive unique sequences. Public and private clones were assessed among the 100 most prevalent clones of each patient and control. Susac-specific clones were defined as absent from healthy and MS cohorts, 1052 published viral clones and other ImmuneACCESS disease sequences. In TCRdb, the public reads were trimmed at Q25 with fastp and aligned with MiXCR, with productive beta chains retained. One record per CDR3 amino acid sequence lists the most common genes and DNA. What appears here as the V and J calls and clone size reflects TCRdb's work, not the paper's. Recorded for this sample are under 200,000 distinct CDR3 sequences; 85% to 95% of them occurred a single time. The leading ten clones occupy 0.12% of the sample.

Peripheral blood CD8+ and CD4+ T cells from healthy donors, Susac syndrome patients and multiple sclerosis patients were profiled by high-throughput TCR beta sequencing. Recently defined diagnostic criteria for definite or probable disease were met by the Susac syndrome patients. CD8+ TEMRA cells were enriched by FACS, while bulk CD8+ and CD4+ T cells were purified by magnetic negative isolation. Blood was drawn into EDTA tubes, processed within 24 hours, and PBMCs were isolated by density gradient centrifugation. PBMCs intended for TCR sequencing were frozen in liquid nitrogen and were later thawed in a 37 degrees C water bath. A purity of at least 90% was achieved for sorted or isolated CD4+, CD8+ and CD8+ TEMRA cells. Results the study describes overall, beyond this receptor: In the CD4+ T cell repertoire of Susac syndrome patients, clonal expansion was not detected. The number of individuals in the TCR sequencing and HLA analysis was acknowledged as relatively small.

This clonotype was seen a single time. Its target antigen remains unknown. No per-base quality is available; no much larger clone lies one base away. On its own, one read is weak support. The TCR comes from a human donor with Susac syndrome. The material sequenced was CD4+ T cells from PBMCs.

The nucleotide sequence is given as TGTGCCAGCAGCCAAGATGAGGCCGGTGAGCAGTTCTTC. The translation is CASSQDEAGEQFF. Recombination linked TRBV14 to TRBJ2-1; the D gene cannot be named for sure. CDR1 and CDR2 were assigned from the germline V gene as SGHDN and FVKESK. The CDR3 runs 13 residues from the cysteine to the phenylalanine. Of all the DNA, just the CDR3 is kept, 39 bases in frame from base 1. Trimming costs V 0 bases and J 9 bases, and their ends lie 9 bases apart.